The 21 T cell receptor beta chains in this list originate from one sample, sequenced in a study of shared clonotypes between healthy human individuals. TCRdb's table, derived via immunoSEQ multiplex PCR, lists solely in-frame clones and lacks some. Altogether about 1.1 million clones are present, approximately 75% being singletons, with the ten largest covering approximately 0.9%. Specimen: memory CD4+ T cells from PBMCs. As to subset: CD45RA-negative fraction. The receptors derive from a man in his late teens or twenties in good health. Some clones in this sample may be carry-over from other donors' samples.

The chain carries TRBV14 and TRBJ2-7; D possibly corresponds to TRBD2 (5 bases). The V end lost 3 bases, the J end lost 1 base, and 13 bases lay between the germline ends. The CDR3 runs 15 residues. CDR1 is SGHDN, CDR2 FVKESK, per germline. The CDR3 reads CASSQEELFSYEQYF. The CDR3 nucleotides read TGTGCCAGCAGCCAGGAGGAGCTCTTTTCCTACGAGCAGTACTTC.

The V and J genes are TRBV19 and TRBJ2-1; D remains ambiguous. This CDR3 is 14 amino acids long. Germline V gene lookup returns CDR1 LNHDA and CDR2 SQIVND (reference sequence). The V gene lost 4 bases and the J gene lost 4 bases, with 11 bases spanning the gap. Written as DNA, the CDR3 is TGTGCCAGTAGTACCCCCGGGCTTTACAATGAGCAGTTCTTC. Its protein product is CASSTPGLYNEQFF.

A note on this clone: The sample holds other DNA sequences that translate to the same CDR3. The chain couples TRBV2 to TRBJ1-2; 9 positions agree with TRBD1. V lost 6 bases, J lost 5 bases, and 4 bases stayed unmatched. CDR1 is SNHLY, CDR2 FYNNEI, per germline. This CDR3 region has 13 residues. The CDR3, as DNA: TGTGCCAGCAGAACGGGACAGGGTTATGGCTACACCTTC. Translating gives CASRTGQGYGYTF.

This chain connects TRBV7-2 to TRBJ2-1, with a weak D call TRBD2 (5 bases). CDR1 is SGHTA, CDR2 FQGNSA, per germline. Trimming cost V 2 bases and J 9 bases, with 11 bases left between them. CDR3 length: 13 amino acids. CDR3 loop: CASSLLRVGEQFF. The CDR3 DNA reads TGTGCCAGCAGCTTACTGAGGGTCGGTGAGCAGTTCTTC.

The chain has TRBV27 and TRBJ1-1; a possible D gene is TRBD1 (5 bases). Trimming shortened V by 1 base and J by 4 bases, and 16 bases separated the two germline ends. The CDR3 has 16 amino acids. Germline values: CDR1 MNHEY, CDR2 SMNVEV (reference sequence). This chain's CDR3 is CASSLLDWWGLTEAFF. In nucleotides, the CDR3 is TGTGCCAGCAGTTTATTGGATTGGTGGGGACTCACTGAAGCTTTCTTT.

V is TRBV5-6 and J is TRBJ1-1; TRBD1 matches at 9 bases. The CDR3 totals 13 residues. The trim removed 8 bases at V and 4 bases at J, leaving 6 bases unmatched. From germline, CDR1 is SGHDT and CDR2 YYEEEE. As DNA, the CDR3 is TGTGCCAGTGACAGGGGGGACGGCACTGAAGCTTTCTTT. Translation gives CASDRGDGTEAFF.

The chain combines TRBV9 with TRBJ1-2; D not certain. This CDR3 is built from 16 residues. Trimming stripped 4 bases from V and 2 bases from J, with 18 bases between. Germline CDR1 and CDR2: SGDLS and YYNGEE. This chain's CDR3 is CASSYPPRVGNYGYTF. The CDR3 bases are TGTGCCAGCAGCTACCCCCCCCGGGTTGGGAACTATGGCTACACCTTC.

The CDR3 loop is CASSVGPLLNEKLFF. Written as DNA, the CDR3 is TGTGCCAGCAGTGTAGGTCCCCTCCTTAATGAAAAACTGTTTTTT. This sequence joins TRBV2 and TRBJ1-4; D remains unclear. Germline loops: CDR1 SNHLY, CDR2 FYNNEI. The CDR3 sequence is 15 residues long. V was cut by 4 bases and J by 4 bases, with 13 bases left in between. The full variable domain, in which reference TRBV2 and TRBJ1-4 provide the parts outside the CDR3, is EPEVTQTPSHQVTQMGQEVILRCVPISNHLYFYWYRQILGQKVEFLVSFYNNEISEKSEIFDDQFSVERPDGSNFTLKIRSTKLEDSAMYFCASSVGPLLNEKLFFGSGTQLSVL.

V gene TRBV7-9 combines with J gene TRBJ1-1; D gene uncertain. This CDR3 is 15 amino acids long. CDR1 and CDR2 (germline): SEHNR, FQNEAQ (reference sequence). Trimming cost V 2 bases and J 1 base, with 11 bases left between them. This chain's CDR3 is CASSLRGGPNTEAFF. In DNA form, the CDR3 reads TGTGCCAGCAGCTTACGGGGAGGCCCGAACACTGAAGCTTTCTTT.

This clone has a single count. The V and J genes are TRBV6-9 and TRBJ1-5, with D possibly matching TRBD1 (5 bases). The CDR3 consists of 16 residues. Per the germline V gene, CDR1 is MNHGY and CDR2 is SVAAGI. The ends were cut back, 8 bases at V and 0 bases at J, with 17 bases in the middle. For the CDR3, the DNA is TGTGCCAGCGGGGCCTGCCTATCCAATAGCAATCAGCCCCAGCATTTT. It codes for CASGACLSNSNQPQHF.

This clone occurred a few times. The rearrangement joins TRBV11-2 to TRBJ1-3; 11 bases line up with TRBD1. Germline loops: CDR1 SGHAT, CDR2 FQNNGV. This CDR3 has 18 residues. Trimming took 7 bases from V and 1 from J; bases not matched to a gene: 12. The CDR3 here is CASTRTGGALGSGNTIYF. The CDR3, as DNA: TGTGCCAGCACTCGGACAGGGGGCGCGTTAGGTTCTGGAAACACCATATATTTT.

The V gene is TRBV6-5, the J gene TRBJ1-1, with no clear D. CDR1 is MNHEY and CDR2 is SVGAGI in the germline V gene. CDR3 size: 15 residues. The germline V and J ends were trimmed by 7 bases and 5 bases, with 20 bases remaining between them. CDR3 nucleotides: TGTGCCAGCACCACCGGGTATTTCAAGCGGACTGAAGCTTTCTTT. It translates to CASTTGYFKRTEAFF.

The chain employs TRBV4-3 and TRBJ2-2, with a possible D match to TRBD2 (6 bases). This CDR3 contains 15 residues. In germline, CDR1 is LGHNA, CDR2 YSLEER. V was cut by 5 bases and J by 1 base, with 11 bases left in between. The CDR3: CASSGRTGNTGELFF. The CDR3 DNA sequence: TGCGCCAGCAGCGGGAGGACTGGGAACACCGGGGAGCTGTTTTTT.

V gene TRBV11-2 combines with J gene TRBJ2-3; 9 nucleotides agree with TRBD2. The V gene's germline CDR1 is SGHAT and CDR2 FQNNGV. J gave up 3 bases and V 2 bases, and 12 bases lay outside the gene matches. This CDR3 is built from 18 residues. The CDR3 region has the DNA TGTGCCAGCAGCTTACGGTCGGTAGCGGGAGTAGGGACAGATACGCAGTATTTT. It specifies CASSLRSVAGVGTDTQYF.

The genes are TRBV19 and TRBJ2-3; TRBD2 might be the D (5 bases). The germline gives CDR1 LNHDA, CDR2 SQIVND (reference sequence). The CDR3 totals 14 residues. V lost 5 bases and J lost 3, with 12 bases in between. DNA of the CDR3: TGTGCCAGTAGTCGGGGAGACCCAACAGATACGCAGTATTTT. Amino acid sequence: CASSRGDPTDTQYF.

Only one count was recorded for this clone. This sequence joins TRBV18 and TRBJ2-7; perhaps TRBD1 as D (5 bases). V was pared by 1 base and J by 7 bases, with 20 bases between. This CDR3 region has 16 residues. Germline V gene lookup returns CDR1 KGHSH and CDR2 LQKENI. CDR3 nucleotide sequence: TGTGCCAGCTCACCACTAACAGGTGGCGGTAAGAGGGAGCAGTACTTC. This encodes CASSPLTGGGKREQYF.

The rearrangement joins TRBV5-1 to TRBJ2-7; D is ambiguous. V lost 4 bases to trimming and J lost 2 bases, with 16 bases between them. The CDR3 has 15 amino acids. From germline, CDR1 is SGHRS and CDR2 YFSETQ. CDR3 sequence: CASSEGQMGTYEQYF. CDR3 DNA sequence: TGCGCCAGCAGCGAAGGTCAGATGGGTACCTACGAGCAGTACTTC.

V is TRBV6-1 and J is TRBJ1-2; the D gene is possibly TRBD1 (5 bases). The ends were cut back, 6 bases at V and 3 bases at J, with 14 bases in the middle. The germline CDR1 and CDR2 sequences are MNHNS and SASEGT. This CDR3 contains 14 residues. The CDR3 loop reads CASSSQGLYYGYTF. CDR3 in DNA: TGTGCCAGCAGCAGTCAGGGCCTTTACTATGGCTACACCTTC.

The genes are TRBV6-1 and TRBJ2-1; D not resolved. V shed 2 bases and J shed 0 bases, with 8 bases lying between them. Germline V gives CDR1 MNHNS, CDR2 SASEGT. The CDR3 extends over 15 amino acids. The CDR3, as DNA: TGTGCCAGCAGTGAATACACGAGCTCCTACAATGAGCAGTTCTTC. Its protein is CASSEYTSSYNEQFF.

J is TRBJ2-1 and V is TRBV5-1, with TRBD2 matching 12 bases. V shed 3 bases and J 3 bases; nucleotides not matched to a gene: 4. The CDR3 loop spans 16 amino acids. Per germline, CDR1 SGHRS and CDR2 YFSETQ. This CDR3 reads CASSSGLAGHYNEQFF. CDR3 nucleotides: TGCGCCAGCAGCTCCGGACTAGCGGGACACTACAATGAGCAGTTCTTC.

This clone was counted between two and nine times. CDR3 coding DNA: TGTGCCAGCAGGCTAGCGGGGGCCCAAGATACGCAGTATTTT. Protein product: CASRLAGAQDTQYF. The rearrangement uses TRBV28 and TRBJ2-3; 10 nucleotides line up with TRBD2. CDR3 length: 14 amino acids. Losses at the gene ends were 6 bases for V and 5 bases for J; bases not matched to a gene: 5. CDR1 is MDHEN and CDR2 is SYDVKM in the germline V gene.